This paragraph reports one T cell receptor beta chain. The antigen is undetermined. These data are taken from a study of cytomegalovirus exposure and HLA in healthy donors. Study-wide points: Researchers had no immune exposure information except CMV serostatus available.

Use of 60 Vbeta and 13 Jbeta primers characterized the PCR. Clones were read by immunoSEQ multiplex PCR, and TCRdb kept only the in-frame ones, dropping some. The sample shows some 240,000 clones, around 73% of them seen only once. This receptor was taken from a male donor in good health and CMV-seronegative. The sequenced sample consisted of PBMCs.

The CDR3 sequence: CASSKGQQETQYF. In DNA form, the CDR3 reads TGTGCCAGCAGCAAGGGACAGCAAGAGACCCAGTACTTC. V gene TRBV11-3 combines with J gene TRBJ2-5; TRBD1 matches 7 bases. V lost 5 bases and J lost 2; bases outside the gene matches: 2. Germline V lookup: CDR1 SGHNT, CDR2 YENEEA. There are 13 residues in the CDR3.